This T cell receptor beta chain came from a study of T cell repertoires in cytomegalovirus infection. As for the study in general: TCR beta signatures that were public indicated CMV infection and matching HLA type.

V gave up 6 bases and J gave up 8 bases, with 13 bases separating them. Germline-derived CDR1 and CDR2 are SQVTM and ANQGSEA. This CDR3 comprises 11 residues. Study-wide results and caveats: Frequencies of public TCR beta families were cumulated, and this identified carriers of CMV plus the relevant HLA. There were HLA-C-restricted CMV-specific TCR beta clonotypes dominating the ex vivo response.

From the reads, TCRdb called clonotypes with MiXCR, one entry per CDR3 protein. The sample carries roughly 230,000 distinct CDR3 sequences, approximately 22% recorded once. With regard to this clonotype: Its antigen is unknown.

The chain carries TRBV29-1 and TRBJ1-1, with D perhaps matching TRBD1 (6 bases). The sequence derives from a human donor in good health (CMV status not recorded). Some clones in this sample may be carry-over from other donors' samples. Sequences were obtained from CD8+ T cells from PBMCs. Here the CDR3 reads CSVPTDREAFF. The CDR3 nucleotides read TGCAGCGTGCCGACTGACAGGGAAGCTTTCTTT.